A selection of T cell receptor beta chains follows, all from one sample in a study of long-term antiretroviral therapy in people with HIV. This table comes from immunoSEQ multiplex PCR, and its TCRdb copy is limited to in-frame clones, with some not included. This sample yields about 21,000 clones, of which more than 75% are seen a single time; roughly 3.4% belongs to the top ten. Material: unsorted PBMCs, obtained 2.3 years after starting antiretroviral therapy. The receptor set was obtained from a man aged 60 to 75 with HIV. The CDR3 runs from the conserved cysteine through the conserved F or W. The D gene is left open where the match is weak. Clone sizes are given selectively: once, few, many, or a class where the clone is expanded.

CASTGSGELFF,TGTGCCAGCACCGGATCCGGGGAGCTGTTTTTT,TRBJ2-2,TRBV6-5,NA,NA
CASSPRRGLMHTEAFF,TGTGCCAGCAGCCCCCGCAGGGGGCTAATGCACACTGAAGCTTTCTTT,TRBJ1-1,TRBV14,NA,TRBD1
CSVEGNKGDNEQFF,TGCAGCGTTGAAGGTAACAAGGGAGACAATGAGCAGTTCTTC,TRBJ2-1,TRBV29-1,NA,NA
CASSQPGGQPQHF,TGCGCCAGCAGCCAGCCTGGGGGCCAGCCCCAGCATTTT,TRBJ1-5,TRBV4-1,once,NA
CASSLDPGGSFEQYF,TGTGCCAGCAGCTTAGATCCGGGGGGAAGCTTCGAGCAGTACTTC,TRBJ2-7,TRBV11-2,once,TRBD2
CASSPGPGVYEQYF,TGTGCCAGCAGTCCGGGACCGGGGGTGTACGAGCAGTACTTC,TRBJ2-7,TRBV6-5,NA,NA
CASSPMGPYNEQFF,TGTGCCAGCTCACCAATGGGACCCTACAATGAGCAGTTCTTC,TRBJ2-1,TRBV18,NA,NA
CASSILAGTDTQYF,TGTGCCAGCAGCATACTAGCGGGCACAGATACGCAGTATTTT,TRBJ2-3,TRBV27,NA,TRBD2
CASSPRYSLVNIQYF,TGTGCCAGCAGCCCGCGGTACAGTCTCGTGAACATTCAGTACTTC,TRBJ2-4,TRBV5-6,NA,NA
CAINTGTNEQFF,TGTGCCATCAACACAGGGACGAATGAGCAGTTCTTC,TRBJ2-1,TRBV10-3,NA,NA
CASKSEGGTYEQYF,TGTGCCAGCAAGTCGGAGGGAGGCACCTACGAGCAGTACTTC,TRBJ2-7,TRBV2,NA,NA
CASSEYRGPYEQYF,TGTGCCAGCAGTGAATATCGGGGACCCTACGAGCAGTACTTC,TRBJ2-7,TRBV6-1,NA,NA
CASSVLGGPPGELFF,TGTGCCAGCAGTGTGTTGGGAGGGCCCCCCGGGGAGCTGTTTTTT,TRBJ2-2,TRBV2,NA,TRBD2
CASSVRAGNYEQYF,TGTGCCAGCAGCGTACGGGCTGGCAACTACGAGCAGTACTTC,TRBJ2-7,TRBV9,NA,NA
CASNLGITNTEAFF,TGTGCCAGCAACCTCGGAATAACGAACACTGAAGCTTTCTTT,TRBJ1-1,TRBV7-9,NA,NA
CASSQLLILSGSYGYTF,TGCGCCAGCAGCCAATTGTTGATTTTAAGTGGGAGCTATGGCTACACCTTC,TRBJ1-2,TRBV4-1,NA,NA
CASSPKAGRGEVYGYTF,TGCGCCAGCAGCCCCAAAGCGGGCAGGGGAGAGGTCTATGGCTACACCTTC,TRBJ1-2,TRBV4-3,NA,NA
CSVEAASPYEQYF,TGCAGCGTTGAAGCGGCCAGCCCCTACGAGCAGTACTTC,TRBJ2-7,TRBV29-1,NA,NA
CASGRGNGNTEAFF,TGTGCTAGTGGGCGCGGAAACGGCAACACTGAAGCTTTCTTT,TRBJ1-1,TRBV12-5,NA,NA
CASSQEQGWGFGYGYTF,TGCGCCAGCAGCCAAGAACAGGGGTGGGGGTTTGGCTATGGCTACACCTTC,TRBJ1-2,TRBV4-1,NA,TRBD1